The clone carrying this T cell receptor beta chain was found a few times. What it binds is not known. Primers: 60 Vbeta forward and 13 Jbeta reverse. Authors' data handling: An analysis that came later counted 73 million or so unique TCR beta chains, approximately 11 million shared. Clones were read by immunoSEQ multiplex PCR, and TCRdb kept only the in-frame ones, dropping some. V and J calls plus clone size are reproduced from that table; the DNA served to infer D and trimming. This table holds roughly 120,000 clones, 65% found once. This CDR3 is 14 amino acids long. The germline V and J ends were trimmed by 4 bases and 8 bases, with 18 bases remaining between them. In germline, CDR1 is SGHDT, CDR2 YYEEEE. The sample belongs to a study of cytomegalovirus exposure and HLA in healthy donors. Study results and caveats: The study recorded 150 to 200 TCR beta chains that were cytomegalovirus-associated. Immune exposure information available was restricted to CMV serostatus. Later genetic work tied a missense DCLRE1C variant to beta-chain V and J trimming.

The chain uses TRBV5-6 and TRBJ1-1; D not resolved. The clonotype comes from a woman in her forties in good health and CMV-seropositive. The sequencing input was PBMCs. The CDR3 DNA reads as TGTGCCAGCAGCCCCCGGGTCCGATCGTTAGAAGCTTTCTTT. Translating gives CASSPRVRSLEAFF. Full variable domain (outside the CDR3, taken from reference TRBV5-6 and TRBJ1-1): DAGVTQSPTHLIKTRGQQVTLRCSPKSGHDTVSWYQQALGQGPQFIFQYYEEEERQRGNFPDRFSGHQFPNYSSELNVNALLLGDSALYLCASSPRVRSLEAFFGQGTRLTVV.